The 8 T cell receptor beta chains below all came from one sample that was sequenced in a study of T cell repertoires in cytomegalovirus infection. TCRdb passed the reads through MiXCR, listing each CDR3 protein once. The data show 750,000 to 900,000 distinct CDR3 sequences, about 29% seen once. Which antigens these TCRs recognize remains unknown. The sample here was cultured CD8+ T cells from PBMCs, taken from culture after CMV antigen stimulation. Source of these receptors: a human donor in good health (CMV status not recorded). Some clones in this sample may be carry-over from other donors' samples.

The rearrangement joins TRBV20-1 to TRBJ2-7, with TRBD1 matching 10 bases. From germline, CDR1 is DFQATT and CDR2 SNEGSKA (reference sequence). Losses at the gene ends were 2 bases for V and 0 bases for J; bases not matched to a gene: 1. There are 14 residues in the CDR3. CDR3 sequence (DNA): TGCAGTGCTAGAAGGGACAGGGGCTCCTACGAGCAGTACTTC. Its protein is CSARRDRGSYEQYF.

J is TRBJ2-1 and V is TRBV6-2 or TRBV6-3; D is uncertain. This CDR3 comprises 11 residues. The germline V gene has CDR1 MNHEY and CDR2 SVGEGT. Trimming cost V 5 bases and J 8 bases, with 7 bases left between them. This chain's CDR3 is CASSTAYEQFF. The DNA of the CDR3 is TGTGCCAGCAGTACGGCATATGAGCAGTTCTTC.

The chain employs TRBV12-3 or TRBV12-4 and TRBJ1-1; perhaps TRBD1 as D (5 bases). CDR3 length: 15 residues. V gave up 5 bases and J gave up 1 base, with 14 bases separating them. CDR3 coding DNA: TGTGCCAGCAGTCCGCCGGGAGGGACGAACACTGAAGCTTTCTTT. This translates into CASSPPGGTNTEAFF.

In nucleotides, the CDR3 is TGTGCCAGCAGCGGAACAACGGTCCAATCCTACAATGAGCAGTTCTTC. It yields the protein CASSGTTVQSYNEQFF. The rearrangement uses TRBV7-6 and TRBJ2-1, with D hard to call. Germline CDR1 SGHVS, CDR2 FNYEAQ. The CDR3 covers 16 residues. V lost 5 bases and J 1 base, leaving 15 bases between the germline ends.

Only a few counts were recorded for this clonotype. The chain joins TRBV27 to TRBJ2-1; possibly TRBD1 or TRBD2 for D (6 bases each). Looked up from germline, CDR1 is MNHEY and CDR2 is SMNVEV (reference sequence). The CDR3 loop spans 14 amino acids. V lost 4 bases, J lost 5 bases, and 12 bases lay in between. The CDR3: CASSYRGRDNEQFF. CDR3 in DNA: TGTGCCAGCAGTTATCGGGGGCGGGACAATGAGCAGTTCTTC.

The sample holds many counts of this clonotype. The chain employs TRBV7-8 and TRBJ2-3; 7 bases are shared with TRBD1. CDR1 and CDR2 from the germline V gene are SGHVS and FQNEAQ. V lost 1 base, J lost 3 bases, and 4 bases stayed unmatched. The CDR3 consists of 15 residues. Here the CDR3 reads CASSLEGAWTDTQYF. Here the CDR3 DNA reads TGTGCCAGCAGCTTAGAGGGGGCATGGACAGATACGCAGTATTTT.

The chain joins TRBV11-2 to TRBJ1-4; no reliable D call. V gave up 4 bases and J gave up 1 base, with 13 bases separating them. Germline lookup yields CDR1 SGHAT and CDR2 FQNNGV. The CDR3 sequence is 16 residues long. The CDR3 loop is CASSSGSGETNEKLFF. CDR3 DNA: TGTGCCAGCAGCTCTGGGAGCGGGGAAACTAATGAAAAACTGTTTTTT.

This sequence joins TRBV29-1 and TRBJ1-1; D perhaps matches TRBD1 (5 bases). The germline CDR1 and CDR2 sequences are SQVTM and ANQGSEA. V lost 6 bases, J lost 2 bases, and 10 bases lay in between. The length of the CDR3 is 12 residues. CDR3 protein: CSVGRINTEAFF. CDR3 sequence (DNA): TGCAGCGTGGGACGGATTAACACTGAAGCTTTCTTT.